Below are 26 T cell receptor beta chains sequenced from a single sample in a study of CD8 T cells in ankylosing spondylitis. Findings of the study overall: One TCR beta motif, made up of 7 or 8 highly homologous variants, appeared characteristic of ankylosing spondylitis blood.

No cognate antigen is known for these TCRs. TCRdb re-derived calls from the 5' RACE reads in MiXCR, one entry per CDR3 protein. The sample lists some 800,000 distinct CDR3 sequences; 10% to 15% were seen once. The sample taken for sequencing was blood, either unsorted or a sorted T cell fraction (not recorded which). All receptors come from a male donor with ankylosing spondylitis.

This clonotype was seen many times. This sequence joins TRBV20-1 and TRBJ2-3, with D hard to call. This CDR3 comprises 14 residues. CDR1 is DFQATT and CDR2 is SNEGSKA in the germline V gene (reference sequence). With 5 bases removed from V and 2 bases from J, the gap between germline ends came to 14 bases. As DNA, the CDR3 is TGCAGTGCTGATTACGGGCCCCCCACAGATACGCAGTATTTT. Its translation: CSADYGPPTDTQYF.

This clonotype was recorded many times. The V and J genes are TRBV29-1 and TRBJ2-7; 14 nucleotides align to TRBD2. The CDR3 is made up of 14 amino acids. The J segment lost 4 bases and the V segment lost 5 bases, leaving 4 bases of the junction unmatched. The germline CDR1 and CDR2 sequences are SQVTM and ANQGSEA. The CDR3: CSVQGTSGGYEQYF. CDR3 DNA sequence: TGCAGCGTTCAAGGGACTAGCGGGGGATACGAGCAGTACTTC.

This chain joins TRBV7-9 and TRBJ2-5, with 8 bases fitting TRBD1. CDR3 size: 15 residues. Trimming removed 1 base from V and 4 bases from J; junction bases left unmatched: 5. The V gene's germline CDR1 is SEHNR and CDR2 FQNEAQ (reference sequence). This chain's CDR3 is CASSLEGGTGETQYF. CDR3 DNA: TGTGCCAGCAGCTTAGAAGGGGGGACAGGAGAGACCCAGTACTTC.

The chain uses TRBV20-1 and TRBJ1-3; tentative D call: TRBD1 (5 bases). Germline CDR1 reads DFQATT; CDR2 reads SNEGSKA (reference sequence). The CDR3 is 14 amino acids. Trimming cost V 0 bases and J 4 bases, with 10 bases left between them. The CDR3 reads CSARDQTAGNTIYF. As DNA, the CDR3 is TGCAGTGCTAGAGATCAGACAGCCGGAAACACCATATATTTT.

This clonotype was counted ten times or more. J is TRBJ2-7 and V is TRBV7-2; TRBD1 matches 8 bases. The junction had 2 bases not matched to a gene; V was cut back by 4 bases and J by 0 bases. This CDR3 is built from 14 residues. Germline CDR1 reads SGHTA; CDR2 reads FQGNSA. CDR3 nucleotides: TGTGCCAGCAGCTGGGGACAGGACTCCTACGAGCAGTACTTC. The encoded protein is CASSWGQDSYEQYF.

This clonotype was seen more than once but under ten times. The chain uses TRBV20-1 and TRBJ1-4; no firm D call. There are 14 residues in the CDR3. The V end lost 4 bases, the J end lost 5 bases, and 14 bases lay between the germline ends. Germline values: CDR1 DFQATT, CDR2 SNEGSKA (reference sequence). CDR3 bases: TGCAGTGCTAAGACGGCTCCCGGCAATGAAAAACTGTTTTTT. This sequence encodes CSAKTAPGNEKLFF.

This clonotype was observed many times. The chain carries TRBV20-1 and TRBJ1-4; D remains unclear. CDR1 and CDR2 from the germline V gene are DFQATT and SNEGSKA (reference sequence). Trimming took 2 bases from V and 8 from J, leaving 3 bases between them. The CDR3 is 10 amino acids. As DNA, the CDR3 is TGCAGTGCTAGAAAGGAAAAACTGTTTTTT. It translates to CSARKEKLFF.

This clonotype has ten or more counts. V usage is TRBV7-9 and J usage is TRBJ2-1; 13 bases line up with TRBD2. The germline gives CDR1 SEHNR, CDR2 FQNEAQ (reference sequence). Unmatched junction bases numbered 4, after V lost 6 bases and J lost 2 bases. The CDR3 is 16 residues long. CDR3 residues: CASSRLAGGPYNEQFF. The CDR3 DNA follows: TGTGCCAGCAGTCGACTAGCGGGAGGACCCTACAATGAGCAGTTCTTC.

This chain joins TRBV7-9 and TRBJ1-6; D remains ambiguous. The CDR3 is 17 residues long. Germline V gene lookup returns CDR1 SEHNR and CDR2 FQNEAQ (reference sequence). Trimming took 0 bases from V and 0 from J, leaving 9 bases between them. The CDR3 DNA reads as TGTGCCAGCAGCTTAGCGAGGGCTGCCTCCTATAATTCACCCCTCCACTTT. It encodes CASSLARAASYNSPLHF.

This clonotype was seen many times. This chain uses TRBV12-3 or TRBV12-4 with TRBJ1-5; TRBD1 matches 11 bases. The length of the CDR3 is 15 residues. V gave up 6 bases and J gave up 4 bases; unmatched junction bases: 5. DNA for the CDR3: TGTGCCAGCAGCCCGGGACAGGGGGATAATCAGCCCCAGCATTTT. It yields the protein CASSPGQGDNQPQHF.

Only a few counts were recorded for this clonotype. The rearrangement uses TRBV27 and TRBJ2-2; 7 bases are shared with TRBD1. The V and J ends lost 7 bases and 7 bases, in that order; junction bases with no gene match: 6. Germline V lookup: CDR1 MNHEY, CDR2 SMNVEV (reference sequence). This CDR3 region has 13 residues. The CDR3 DNA sequence: TGTGCCAGCAATACAGGGGAGAGCGGGGAGCTGTTTTTT. It codes for CASNTGESGELFF.

The V and J genes are TRBV29-1 and TRBJ2-7, with TRBD2 matching over 10 bases. In germline, CDR1 is SQVTM, CDR2 ANQGSEA. The CDR3 totals 13 residues. After removal of 5 bases from V and 4 bases from J, the junction contained 5 bases not matched to a gene. CDR3 protein: CSVKAGGLYEQYF. DNA for the CDR3: TGCAGCGTTAAAGCGGGAGGGTTGTACGAGCAGTACTTC.

This clonotype occurred a few times. CDR3 in amino acids: CASSYPGSDTQYF. CDR3 nucleotides: TGTGCCAGCAGTTACCCGGGATCAGATACGCAGTATTTT. The rearrangement links TRBV6-5 to TRBJ2-3, with D perhaps TRBD2 (5 bases). V was pared by 2 bases and J by 4 bases, with 7 bases between. Germline V gene sequence: CDR1 MNHEY, CDR2 SVGAGI. CDR3 length: 13 residues.

This clonotype was observed a few times. The chain carries TRBV20-1 and TRBJ1-2; D is possibly TRBD1 (6 bases). The germline gives CDR1 DFQATT, CDR2 SNEGSKA (reference sequence). This CDR3 is built from 13 residues. The V end was cut by 3 bases, the J end by 7 bases, with 15 bases between. The CDR3 spells CSARVPTGAGYTF. CDR3 nucleotides: TGCAGTGCTAGGGTCCCGACAGGCGCTGGCTACACCTTC.

The chain recombines TRBV20-1 with TRBJ2-7; no reliable D call. V was trimmed by 6 bases and J by 8 bases, leaving 17 bases between them. Germline V gene sequence: CDR1 DFQATT, CDR2 SNEGSKA (reference sequence). The CDR3 totals 12 residues. The CDR3 sequence: CSAPRLSHKQYF. As DNA, the CDR3 is TGCAGTGCCCCCCGGCTTTCCCATAAGCAGTACTTC.

The genes are TRBV10-2 and TRBJ2-3; D perhaps matches TRBD2 (5 bases). The CDR3 is 14 residues long. The V gene lost 2 bases and the J gene lost 2 bases, with 8 bases spanning the gap. Germline CDR1 reads WSHSY; CDR2 reads SAAADI. CDR3 sequence: CASSEPGSTDTQYF. For the CDR3, the DNA is TGCGCCAGCAGTGAGCCGGGATCCACAGATACGCAGTATTTT.

The CDR3 here is CASSQRRSTDTQYF. In DNA, the CDR3 is TGTGCCAGCAGCCAGAGACGGAGCACAGATACGCAGTATTTT. The chain is built from TRBV4-2 and TRBJ2-3; D not certain. The germline V and J ends were trimmed by 3 bases and 0 bases, with 7 bases remaining between them. Germline CDR1 is LGHNA and CDR2 is YNFKEQ. The CDR3 runs 14 residues.

The chain joins TRBV6-6 to TRBJ1-5; D unclear. The CDR3 extends over 13 amino acids. V shed 7 bases and J shed 3 bases, with 10 bases lying between them. CDR1 MNHNY and CDR2 SVGAGI come from the germline V gene (reference sequence). The chain's CDR3 is CASTWVVNQPQHF. As DNA, the CDR3 is TGTGCCAGCACCTGGGTGGTCAATCAGCCCCAGCATTTT.

There are many counts of this clonotype. The genes are TRBV29-1 and TRBJ2-7, with 10 nucleotides matching TRBD1. Germline-derived CDR1 and CDR2 are SQVTM and ANQGSEA. This CDR3 is built from 13 residues. J was trimmed by 5 bases and V by 6 bases; bases with no gene match: 7. In DNA, the CDR3 is TGCAGCGTAAACCGGGACAGGGGCCACGAGCAGTACTTC. It translates to CSVNRDRGHEQYF.

The J gene is TRBJ2-5, the V gene TRBV5-8; D is ambiguous. Germline lookup yields CDR1 SGHTS and CDR2 YDEGEE. This CDR3 spans 15 amino acids. V was clipped by 5 bases and J by 0 bases, with 14 bases between them. CDR3 coding DNA: TGTGCCAGCAGGACCCTGACTGGTTACCAAGAGACCCAGTACTTC. Translating gives CASRTLTGYQETQYF.

This rearrangement joins TRBV7-9 to TRBJ1-4; 7 bases align to TRBD1. The CDR3 is made up of 14 amino acids. Germline lookup yields CDR1 SEHNR and CDR2 FQNEAQ (reference sequence). J was trimmed by 3 bases and V by 5 bases; bases with no gene match: 3. The CDR3 sequence: CASSTGQPNEKLFF. As DNA, the CDR3 is TGTGCCAGCAGCACGGGACAGCCTAATGAAAAACTGTTTTTT.

Many counts were recorded for this clonotype. This rearrangement joins TRBV7-9 to TRBJ1-2; 10 bases match TRBD1. The junction had 11 bases not matched to a gene; V was cut back by 7 bases and J by 9 bases. CDR3 length equals 14 residues. The germline CDR1 and CDR2 sequences are SEHNR and FQNEAQ (reference sequence). The CDR3 is CASTRDRGLRSYTF. As DNA, the CDR3 is TGTGCCAGCACCCGGGACAGGGGTTTGAGGAGCTACACCTTC.

The J gene is TRBJ1-1, the V gene TRBV5-1, with D possibly matching TRBD1 (5 bases). The CDR3 is 14 amino acids. The V end lost 0 bases, the J end lost 4 bases, and 10 bases lay between the germline ends. CDR1 is SGHRS, CDR2 YFSETQ, per germline. CDR3 sequence: CASSLARVSTEAFF. CDR3 nucleotides: TGCGCCAGCAGCTTGGCCAGGGTGAGCACTGAAGCTTTCTTT.

This chain links TRBV6-1 with TRBJ2-7, with D perhaps TRBD1 (6 bases). Trimming took off 5 bases at V and 0 bases at J, with 14 bases between the two ends. Germline CDR1 is MNHNS and CDR2 is SASEGT. This CDR3 is 15 amino acids long. CDR3 nucleotide sequence: TGTGCCAGCAGTCGTACAGGACAGTCCTCCTACGAGCAGTACTTC. Protein sequence: CASSRTGQSSYEQYF.

J is TRBJ2-5 and V is TRBV6-2 or TRBV6-3; TRBD2 might be the D (6 bases). CDR3 size: 13 residues. Germline assignment: CDR1 MNHEY and CDR2 SVGEGT. Trimming removed 5 bases from V and 4 bases from J, with 11 bases in between. Written as DNA, the CDR3 is TGTGCCAGCAGTATGGGGGGTCGAGAGACCCAGTACTTC. As protein: CASSMGGRETQYF.

This clonotype was recorded a few times. The V and J genes are TRBV7-9 and TRBJ1-6; no clear D gene. This CDR3 region has 15 residues. Germline V lookup: CDR1 SEHNR, CDR2 FQNEAQ (reference sequence). V gave up 1 base and J gave up 7 bases, with 11 bases separating them. In DNA form, the CDR3 reads TGTGCCAGCAGCTTAGGGACGGTCCGGAATTCACCCCTCCACTTT. Translating gives CASSLGTVRNSPLHF. The whole variable domain, remainder taken from reference TRBV7-9 and TRBJ1-6, is DTGVSQNPRHKITKRGQNVTFRCDPISEHNRLYWYRQTLGQGPEFLTYFQNEAQLEKSRLLSDRFSAERPKGSFSTLEIQRTEQGDSAMYLCASSLGTVRNSPLHFGNGTRLTVT.